This is a list of T cell receptor beta chains from one sample in a study of T cells in tuberculosis. Repertoires were generated with immunoSEQ multiplex PCR, while TCRdb's copy carries only in-frame clones and drops some. The sample has about 88,000 clones; roughly 91% are singletons. Sequencing used CD1b-GMM tetramer-negative cells sorted from PBMCs. The origin of the receptors is an adult woman with latent tuberculosis. The CDR3 runs from the conserved cysteine through the conserved F or W. A D gene is named only where the DNA matches it firmly. Clone size appears in some rows only: once, few, many, or a class for an expanded clone.

j_call v_call d_call clone_size cdr3_aa cdr3_nt
TRBJ1-2 TRBV18 TRBD1 - CASSPGQGLKGYTF TGTGCCAGCTCACCAGGACAGGGATTGAAGGGCTACACCTTC
TRBJ1-5 TRBV15 - - CATSLGGYQPQHF TGTGCCACCAGTCTGGGGGGATATCAGCCCCAGCATTTT
TRBJ2-1 TRBV10-2 TRBD1 - CASSEGQGYNEQFF TGCGCCAGCAGTGAAGGACAGGGGTACAATGAGCAGTTCTTC
TRBJ2-5 TRBV7-2 - - CASSLRGRETQYF TGTGCCAGCAGCTTAAGAGGGCGGGAGACCCAGTACTTC
TRBJ2-2 TRBV4-1 TRBD2 - CASSQDGLAGGPTGELFF TGCGCCAGCAGCCAAGATGGACTAGCGGGGGGGCCGACCGGGGAGCTGTTTTTT
TRBJ1-2 TRBV4-1 TRBD1 - CASSQGWEGGRGGYTF TGCGCCAGCAGCCAAGGTTGGGAAGGGGGCAGAGGGGGCTACACCTTC
TRBJ1-1 TRBV7-9 - - CASSPRPGHTRGGNTEAFF TGTGCCAGCAGTCCCCGGCCGGGCCACACAAGGGGAGGCAACACTGAAGCTTTCTTT
TRBJ2-4 TRBV7-6 TRBD2 - CASSAELAGDLKNIQYF TGTGCCAGCAGCGCAGAACTAGCGGGGGACCTAAAAAACATTCAGTACTTC
TRBJ1-1 TRBV18 - - CASSPPGGGTEAFF TGTGCCAGCTCGCCCCCGGGAGGGGGCACTGAAGCTTTCTTT
TRBJ2-1 TRBV10-1 - - CASSEEESNNEQFF TGCGCCAGCAGTGAGGAGGAGTCCAACAATGAGCAGTTCTTC
TRBJ2-6 TRBV6-5 - - CASSRQTGANVLTF TGTGCCAGCAGTCGCCAGACTGGGGCCAACGTCCTGACTTTC
TRBJ2-3 TRBV14 - - CASSQDTQSYTDTQYF TGTGCCAGCAGCCAAGATACGCAAAGCTACACAGATACGCAGTATTTT
TRBJ1-6 TRBV19 TRBD1 - CASSGQAGSPLHF TGTGCCAGTAGTGGACAGGCAGGTTCACCCCTCCACTTT
TRBJ2-7 TRBV7-9 - few CASSPPLGQIYEQYF TGTGCCAGCAGCCCCCCCCTCGGACAGATCTACGAGCAGTACTTC
TRBJ2-1 TRBV5-4 TRBD1 - CASSPMDRGSNNEQFF TGTGCCAGCAGCCCAATGGACAGGGGGAGTAACAATGAGCAGTTCTTC
TRBJ2-2 TRBV2 TRBD1 - CASRDRGTGELFF TGTGCCAGCAGGGACAGGGGTACCGGGGAGCTGTTTTTT
TRBJ1-1 TRBV13 - - CASRRPGSNTEAFF TGTGCCAGCAGGCGACCAGGGTCGAACACTGAAGCTTTCTTT
TRBJ1-4 TRBV7-2 - - CASSPDPWGLNEKLFF TGTGCCAGCAGCCCCGATCCGTGGGGACTTAATGAAAAACTGTTTTTT
TRBJ2-3 TRBV25-1 TRBD2 - CASRLSGGGDTQYF TGTGCCAGCAGGCTATCGGGGGGGGGAGATACGCAGTATTTT
TRBJ2-3 TRBV7-2 TRBD2 - CASSKRRLAGGSTDTQYF TGTGCCAGCAGCAAAAGACGACTAGCGGGGGGTAGCACAGATACGCAGTATTTT
TRBJ2-5 TRBV5-1 TRBD1 - CASSPTGTGVSETQYF TGCGCCAGCAGCCCTACCGGGACAGGGGTATCAGAGACCCAGTACTTC
TRBJ2-1 TRBV2 - once CASRPLRGATNEQFF TGTGCCAGCAGACCTCTCCGGGGGGCCACGAATGAGCAGTTCTTC
TRBJ1-4 TRBV11-2 - - CASSFGGTSDEKLFF TGTGCCAGCAGCTTCGGGGGGACATCCGATGAAAAACTGTTTTTT
TRBJ1-2 TRBV19 TRBD1 - CASSIGATGANYGYTF TGTGCCAGTAGTATTGGAGCTACAGGGGCTAACTATGGCTACACCTTC
TRBJ1-2 TRBV11-2 TRBD1 - CASSFIAGTDYGYTF TGTGCCAGCAGCTTTATCGCCGGGACAGACTATGGCTACACCTTC